This TCR beta chain was identified in a study of blood T cell repertoires in COVID-19. The wider study: Some COVID-19 samples were acute and others convalescent; all came from the United States, Italy and Spain. Sample material is recorded as cDNA or gDNA derived from T cells, B-cell-depleted T cells, or PBMCs.

Original data processing: It was from reference gene primer amplification that nucleated cell counts were estimated. Measured with immunoSEQ multiplex PCR; TCRdb has only the in-frame clones, and not every one. Clone size and the V and J calls come from that table; the DNA yielded D and trimming. The sample has 130,000 to 150,000 clones; 81% are singletons. V lost 5 bases and J 3 bases, leaving 15 bases between the germline ends. CDR3 length equals 15 residues. CDR1 is KGHSH and CDR2 is LQKENI in the germline V gene. The source material was peripheral blood. The chain joins TRBV18 to TRBJ2-3, with D unclear. The sequence came from a human donor in a cohort sampled during active COVID-19. In DNA, the CDR3 is TGTGCCAGCTCATGGGCCCTATCTAAAACAGATACGCAGTATTTT. Translation gives CASSWALSKTDTQYF.